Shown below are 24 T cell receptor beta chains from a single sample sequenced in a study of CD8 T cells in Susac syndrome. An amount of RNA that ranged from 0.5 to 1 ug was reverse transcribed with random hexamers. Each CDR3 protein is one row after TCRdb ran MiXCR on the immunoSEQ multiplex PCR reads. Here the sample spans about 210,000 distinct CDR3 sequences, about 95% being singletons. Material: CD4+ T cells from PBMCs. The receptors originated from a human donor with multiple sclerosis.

The CDR3 DNA reads as TGTGCCAGCAGGGCGGGCGGGAATACGCAGTATTTT. Translating gives CASRAGGNTQYF. V usage is TRBV27 and J usage is TRBJ2-3; perhaps TRBD2 as D (6 bases). Trimming left V 6 bases short and J 7 bases short, with 11 bases between. Per the germline V gene, CDR1 is MNHEY and CDR2 is SMNVEV (reference sequence). This CDR3 has 12 amino acids.

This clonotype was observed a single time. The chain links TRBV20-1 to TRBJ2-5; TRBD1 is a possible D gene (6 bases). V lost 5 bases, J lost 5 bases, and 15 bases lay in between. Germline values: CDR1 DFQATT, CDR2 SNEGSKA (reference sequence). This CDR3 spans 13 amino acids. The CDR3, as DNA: TGCAGTGCTGCCAAGGGGGTGCGTGAGACCCAGTACTTC. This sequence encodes CSAAKGVRETQYF.

In DNA form, the CDR3 reads TGCAGCGTTGAGGCAGGGGGAGGAAACACTGAAGCTTTCTTT. Translated, it gives CSVEAGGGNTEAFF. The chain uses TRBV29-1 and TRBJ1-1, with 7 bases lining up with TRBD1. The CDR3 has 14 amino acids. Germline trimming cut 3 bases from V and 2 bases from J; bases unmatched to any gene: 6. Per germline, CDR1 SQVTM and CDR2 ANQGSEA. The full variable domain, completed using reference TRBV29-1 and TRBJ1-1, is SAVISQKPSRDICQRGTSLTIQCQVDSQVTMMFWYRQQPGQSLTLIATANQGSEATYESGFVIDKFPISRPNLTFSTLTVSNMSPEDSSIYLCSVEAGGGNTEAFFGQGTRLTVV.

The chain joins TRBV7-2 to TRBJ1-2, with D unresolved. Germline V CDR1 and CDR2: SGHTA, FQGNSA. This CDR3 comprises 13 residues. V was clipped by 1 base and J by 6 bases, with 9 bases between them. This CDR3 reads CASSLVRGHGYTF. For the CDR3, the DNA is TGTGCCAGCAGCTTAGTCCGAGGGCATGGCTACACCTTC.

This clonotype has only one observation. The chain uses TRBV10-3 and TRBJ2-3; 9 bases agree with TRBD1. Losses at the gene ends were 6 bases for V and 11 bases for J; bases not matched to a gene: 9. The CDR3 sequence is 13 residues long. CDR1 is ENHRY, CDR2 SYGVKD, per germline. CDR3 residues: CAIRGTGSGGQYF. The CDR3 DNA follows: TGTGCCATCAGAGGGACAGGGTCTGGGGGGCAGTATTTT.

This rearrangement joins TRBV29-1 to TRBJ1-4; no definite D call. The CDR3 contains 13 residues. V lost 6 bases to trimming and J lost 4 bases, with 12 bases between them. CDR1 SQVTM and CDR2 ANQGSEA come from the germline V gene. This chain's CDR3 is CSVNGPDNEKLFF. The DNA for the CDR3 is TGCAGCGTGAATGGGCCAGATAATGAAAAACTGTTTTTT.

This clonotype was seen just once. The CDR3 here is CASSRRGVLDGYTF. DNA of the CDR3: TGTGCCAGCAGTCGGAGGGGTGTCCTCGATGGCTACACCTTC. The chain carries TRBV6-5 and TRBJ1-2, with D perhaps matching TRBD1 (5 bases). Per the germline V gene, CDR1 is MNHEY and CDR2 is SVGAGI. The length of the CDR3 is 14 residues. Trimming removed 5 bases from V and 6 bases from J, with 16 bases in between.

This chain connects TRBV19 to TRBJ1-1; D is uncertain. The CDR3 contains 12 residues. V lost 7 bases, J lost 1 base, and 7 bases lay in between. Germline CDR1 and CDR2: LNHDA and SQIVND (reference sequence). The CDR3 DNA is TGTGCCAGTATAAAAAGGAACACTGAAGCTTTCTTT. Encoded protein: CASIKRNTEAFF.

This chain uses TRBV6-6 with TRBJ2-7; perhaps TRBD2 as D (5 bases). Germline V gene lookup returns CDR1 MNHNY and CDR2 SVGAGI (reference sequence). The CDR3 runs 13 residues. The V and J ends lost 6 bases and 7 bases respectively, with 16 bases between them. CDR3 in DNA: TGTGCCAGCAGGGCGCGAGGGAGATGGGAGCAGTACTTC. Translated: CASRARGRWEQYF.

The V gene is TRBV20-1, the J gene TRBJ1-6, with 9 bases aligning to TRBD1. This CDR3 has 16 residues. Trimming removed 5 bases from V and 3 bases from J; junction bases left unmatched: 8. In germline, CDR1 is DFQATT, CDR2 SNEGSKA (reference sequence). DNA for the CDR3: TGCAGTGCTTCCCGGACAGGGGCGGGCTATAATTCACCCCTCCACTTT. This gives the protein CSASRTGAGYNSPLHF.

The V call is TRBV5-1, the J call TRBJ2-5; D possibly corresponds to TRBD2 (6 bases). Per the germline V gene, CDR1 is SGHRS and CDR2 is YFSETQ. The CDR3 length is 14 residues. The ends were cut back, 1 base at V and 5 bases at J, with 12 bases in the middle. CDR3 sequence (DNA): TGCGCCAGCAGCTTGCCCGGGGGTCGGGAGACCCAGTACTTC. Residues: CASSLPGGRETQYF.

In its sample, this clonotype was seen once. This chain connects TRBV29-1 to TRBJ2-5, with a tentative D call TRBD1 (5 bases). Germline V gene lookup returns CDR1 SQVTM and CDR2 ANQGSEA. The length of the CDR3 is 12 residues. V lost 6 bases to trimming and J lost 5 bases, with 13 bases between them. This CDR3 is CSVARDGETQYF. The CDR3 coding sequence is TGCAGCGTCGCCAGGGATGGGGAGACCCAGTACTTC.

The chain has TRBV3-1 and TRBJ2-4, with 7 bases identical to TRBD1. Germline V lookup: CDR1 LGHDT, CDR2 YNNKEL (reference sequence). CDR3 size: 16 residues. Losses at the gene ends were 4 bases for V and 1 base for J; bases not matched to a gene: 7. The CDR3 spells CASSLNDRAAKNIQYF. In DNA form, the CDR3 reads TGTGCCAGCAGCCTGAACGACAGGGCGGCCAAAAACATTCAGTACTTC.

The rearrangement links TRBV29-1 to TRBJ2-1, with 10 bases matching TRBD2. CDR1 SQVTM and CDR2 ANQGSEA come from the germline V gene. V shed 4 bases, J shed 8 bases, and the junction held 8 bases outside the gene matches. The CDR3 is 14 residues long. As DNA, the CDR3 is TGCAGCGTTGGGATAGCGGGAGGCCCGCATGAGCAGTTCTTC. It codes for CSVGIAGGPHEQFF.

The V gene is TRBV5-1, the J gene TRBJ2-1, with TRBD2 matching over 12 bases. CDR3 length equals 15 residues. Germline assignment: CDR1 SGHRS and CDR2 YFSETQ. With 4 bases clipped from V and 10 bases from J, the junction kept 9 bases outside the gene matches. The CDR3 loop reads CASSPETSGSGEQFF. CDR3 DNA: TGCGCCAGCAGCCCCGAGACTAGCGGGAGTGGCGAGCAGTTCTTC.

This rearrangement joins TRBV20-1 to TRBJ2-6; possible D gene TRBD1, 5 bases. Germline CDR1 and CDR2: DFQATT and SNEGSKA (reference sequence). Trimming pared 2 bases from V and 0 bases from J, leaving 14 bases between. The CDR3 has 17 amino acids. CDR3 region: CSARRSDRSSGANVLTF. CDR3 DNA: TGCAGTGCTAGACGCTCCGACAGAAGCTCTGGGGCCAACGTCCTGACTTTC.

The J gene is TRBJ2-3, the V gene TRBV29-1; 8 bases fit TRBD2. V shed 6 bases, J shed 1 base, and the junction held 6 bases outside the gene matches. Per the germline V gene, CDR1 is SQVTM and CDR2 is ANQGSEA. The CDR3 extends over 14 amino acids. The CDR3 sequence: CSVISGTGTDTQYF. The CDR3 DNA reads TGCAGCGTGATTAGCGGGACGGGCACAGATACGCAGTATTTT.

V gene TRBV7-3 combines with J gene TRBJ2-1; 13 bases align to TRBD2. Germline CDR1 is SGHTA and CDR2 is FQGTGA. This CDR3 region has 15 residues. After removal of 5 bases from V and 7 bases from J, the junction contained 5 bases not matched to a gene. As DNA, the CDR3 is TGTGCCAGCAGCCCGACTAGCGGGAGGAGGAATGAGCAGTTCTTC. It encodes CASSPTSGRRNEQFF.

The DNA for the CDR3 is TGCAGTGCTCGAGTGGGGCGAGGGCGGGGGCCCCAAGAGACCCAGTACTTC. Its protein product is CSARVGRGRGPQETQYF. The chain couples TRBV20-1 to TRBJ2-5; D possibly corresponds to TRBD2 (7 bases). V gave up 5 bases and J gave up 1 base, with 23 bases separating them. CDR1 is DFQATT, CDR2 SNEGSKA, per germline (reference sequence). The CDR3 length is 17 residues.

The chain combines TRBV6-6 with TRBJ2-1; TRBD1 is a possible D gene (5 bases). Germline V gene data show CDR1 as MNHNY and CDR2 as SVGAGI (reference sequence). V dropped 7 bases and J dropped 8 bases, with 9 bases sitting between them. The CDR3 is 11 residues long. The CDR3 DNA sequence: TGTGCCAGCACCATAGGGGATGAGCAGTTCTTC. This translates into CASTIGDEQFF.

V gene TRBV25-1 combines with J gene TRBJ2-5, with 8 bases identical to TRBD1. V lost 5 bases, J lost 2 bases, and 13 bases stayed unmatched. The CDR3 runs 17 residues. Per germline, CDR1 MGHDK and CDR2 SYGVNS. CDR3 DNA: TGTGCCAGCAGTCCCACTCTCGGACAGGGAAAACAAGAGACCCAGTACTTC. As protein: CASSPTLGQGKQETQYF.

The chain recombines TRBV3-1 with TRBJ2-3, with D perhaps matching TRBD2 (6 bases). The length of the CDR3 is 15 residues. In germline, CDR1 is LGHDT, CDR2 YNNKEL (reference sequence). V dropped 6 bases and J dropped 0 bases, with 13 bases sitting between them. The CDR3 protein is CASRPGDFSTDTQYF. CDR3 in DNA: TGTGCCAGCAGACCTGGGGACTTTAGCACAGATACGCAGTATTTT.

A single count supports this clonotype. CDR3 residues: CASSLLAGTRSGANVLTF. The CDR3 nucleotides read TGTGCCAGCAGCTTACTTGCAGGGACACGCTCTGGGGCCAACGTCCTGACTTTC. The chain employs TRBV7-9 and TRBJ2-6; TRBD1 is a possible D gene (6 bases). Trimming removed 2 bases at V and 0 bases at J, with 14 bases between. This CDR3 has 18 amino acids. Germline V gene lookup returns CDR1 SEHNR and CDR2 FQNEAQ (reference sequence). The full variable domain, in which reference TRBV7-9 and TRBJ2-6 provide the parts outside the CDR3, is DTGVSQNPRHKITKRGQNVTFRCDPISEHNRLYWYRQTLGQGPEFLTYFQNEAQLEKSRLLSDRFSAERPKGSFSTLEIQRTEQGDSAMYLCASSLLAGTRSGANVLTFGAGSRLTVL.

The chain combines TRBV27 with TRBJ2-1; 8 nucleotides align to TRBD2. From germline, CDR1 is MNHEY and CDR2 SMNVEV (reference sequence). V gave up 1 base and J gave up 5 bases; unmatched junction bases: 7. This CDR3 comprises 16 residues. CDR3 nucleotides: TGTGCCAGCAGTTTATGGGTGACTAGCGAGAACAATGAGCAGTTCTTC. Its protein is CASSLWVTSENNEQFF.